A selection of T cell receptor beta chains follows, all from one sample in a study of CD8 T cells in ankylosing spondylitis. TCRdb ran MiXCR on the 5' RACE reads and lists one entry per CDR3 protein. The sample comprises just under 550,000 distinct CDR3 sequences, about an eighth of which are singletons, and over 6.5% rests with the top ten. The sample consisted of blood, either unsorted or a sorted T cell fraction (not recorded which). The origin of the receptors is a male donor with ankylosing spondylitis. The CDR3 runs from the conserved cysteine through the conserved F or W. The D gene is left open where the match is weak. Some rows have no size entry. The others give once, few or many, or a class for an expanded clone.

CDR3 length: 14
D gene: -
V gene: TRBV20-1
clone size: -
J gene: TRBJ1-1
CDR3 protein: CSAREYRVDTEAFF
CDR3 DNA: TGCAGTGCTAGAGAGTACAGGGTGGACACTGAAGCTTTCTTT

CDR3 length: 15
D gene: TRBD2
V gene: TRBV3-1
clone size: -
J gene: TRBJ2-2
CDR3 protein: CASSPIAGVVGELFF
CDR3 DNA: TGTGCCAGCAGCCCCATAGCGGGAGTAGTCGGGGAGCTGTTTTTT

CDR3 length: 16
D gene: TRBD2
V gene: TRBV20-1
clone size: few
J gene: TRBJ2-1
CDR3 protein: CSASTLGASGYNEQFF
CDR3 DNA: TGCAGTGCTTCTACCTTAGGGGCTAGCGGCTACAATGAGCAGTTCTTC

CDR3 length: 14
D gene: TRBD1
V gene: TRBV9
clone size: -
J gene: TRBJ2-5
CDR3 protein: CASSGSGTAPTQYF
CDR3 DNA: TGTGCCAGCAGCGGATCCGGGACAGCACCGACCCAGTACTTC

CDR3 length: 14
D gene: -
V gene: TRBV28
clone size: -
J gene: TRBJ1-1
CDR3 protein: CASSLPGDETEAFF
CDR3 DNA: TGTGCCAGCAGTTTGCCGGGCGATGAGACTGAAGCTTTCTTT

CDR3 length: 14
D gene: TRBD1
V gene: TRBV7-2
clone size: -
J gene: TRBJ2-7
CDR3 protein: CASKKDRGRDEQYF
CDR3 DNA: TGTGCCAGCAAAAAAGACAGGGGGCGGGACGAGCAGTACTTC

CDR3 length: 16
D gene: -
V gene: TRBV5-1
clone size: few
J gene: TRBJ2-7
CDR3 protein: CASSLAGLTETYEQYF
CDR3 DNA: TGCGCCAGCAGCTTGGCGGGACTGACGGAAACCTACGAGCAGTACTTC

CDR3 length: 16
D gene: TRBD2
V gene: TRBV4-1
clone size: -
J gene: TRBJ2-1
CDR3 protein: CASSRVTSGSLNEQFF
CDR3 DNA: TGCGCCAGCAGCCGAGTTACTAGCGGGAGTTTGAATGAGCAGTTCTTC

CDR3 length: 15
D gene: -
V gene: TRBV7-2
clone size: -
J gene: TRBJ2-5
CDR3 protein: CASSLVSPPGETQYF
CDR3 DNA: TGTGCCAGCAGCTTAGTTTCCCCTCCGGGGGAGACCCAGTACTTC

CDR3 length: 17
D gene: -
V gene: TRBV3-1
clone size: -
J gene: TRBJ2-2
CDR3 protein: CASSEGPAGVNTGELFF
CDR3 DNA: TGTGCCAGCAGCGAAGGGCCAGCAGGGGTTAACACCGGGGAGCTGTTTTTT

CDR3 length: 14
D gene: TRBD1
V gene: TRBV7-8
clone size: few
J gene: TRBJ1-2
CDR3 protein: CASSPTGTDDGYTF
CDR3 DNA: TGTGCCAGCAGCCCAACTGGGACAGATGATGGCTACACCTTC

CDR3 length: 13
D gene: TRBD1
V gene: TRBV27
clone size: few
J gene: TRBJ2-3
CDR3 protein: CASRDRDRDTQYF
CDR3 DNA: TGTGCCAGCCGGGACAGGGATCGAGATACGCAGTATTTT

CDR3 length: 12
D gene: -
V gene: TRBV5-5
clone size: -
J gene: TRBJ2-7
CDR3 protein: CASSAGAVEQYF
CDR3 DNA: TGTGCCAGCAGCGCAGGTGCGGTCGAGCAGTACTTC

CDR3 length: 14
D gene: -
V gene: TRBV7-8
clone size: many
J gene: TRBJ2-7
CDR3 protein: CASSLVGGEGEQYF
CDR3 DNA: TGTGCCAGCAGCTTAGTTGGGGGAGAGGGCGAGCAGTACTTC

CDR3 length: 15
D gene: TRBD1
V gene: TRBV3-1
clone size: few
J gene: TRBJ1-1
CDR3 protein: CASSPWTGGDTEAFF
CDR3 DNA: TGTGCCAGCAGCCCCTGGACAGGGGGGGACACTGAAGCTTTCTTT

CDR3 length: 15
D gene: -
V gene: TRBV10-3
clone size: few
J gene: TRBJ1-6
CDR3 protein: CAISERQTYNSPLHF
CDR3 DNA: TGTGCCATCAGTGAAAGGCAGACCTATAATTCACCCCTCCACTTT

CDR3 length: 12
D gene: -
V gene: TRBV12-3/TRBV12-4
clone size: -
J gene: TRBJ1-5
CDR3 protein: CASAQEGQPQHF
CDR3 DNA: TGTGCCAGTGCGCAGGAGGGTCAGCCCCAGCATTTT

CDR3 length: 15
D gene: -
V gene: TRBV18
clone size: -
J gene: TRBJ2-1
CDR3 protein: CASSPPTGLYNEQFF
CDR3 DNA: TGTGCCAGCTCACCACCGACAGGCCTATACAATGAGCAGTTCTTC

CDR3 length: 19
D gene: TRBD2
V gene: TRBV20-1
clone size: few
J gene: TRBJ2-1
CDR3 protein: CSASRPPIMGLGTYNEQFF
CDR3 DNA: TGCAGTGCTAGCCGACCTCCGATAATGGGACTAGGGACCTACAATGAGCAGTTCTTC

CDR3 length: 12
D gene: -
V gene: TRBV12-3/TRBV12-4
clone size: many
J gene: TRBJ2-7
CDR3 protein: CASRGALPEQYF
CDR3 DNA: TGTGCCAGCAGAGGCGCCCTCCCGGAGCAGTACTTC

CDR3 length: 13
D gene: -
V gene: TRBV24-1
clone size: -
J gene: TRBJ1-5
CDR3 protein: CATREDSNQPQHF
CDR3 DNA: TGTGCCACCAGAGAGGACAGTAATCAGCCCCAGCATTTT

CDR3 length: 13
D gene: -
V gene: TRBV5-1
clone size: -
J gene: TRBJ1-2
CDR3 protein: CASSLSRNYGYTF
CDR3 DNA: TGCGCCAGCAGCCTATCAAGAAACTATGGCTACACCTTC

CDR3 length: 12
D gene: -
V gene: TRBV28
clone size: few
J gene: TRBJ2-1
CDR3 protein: CASSFSPNEQFF
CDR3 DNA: TGTGCCAGCAGTTTCTCTCCCAATGAGCAGTTCTTC

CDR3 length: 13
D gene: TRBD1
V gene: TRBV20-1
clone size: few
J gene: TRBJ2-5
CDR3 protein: CSVKGQGPETQYF
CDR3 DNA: TGCAGTGTAAAGGGACAGGGGCCCGAGACCCAGTACTTC

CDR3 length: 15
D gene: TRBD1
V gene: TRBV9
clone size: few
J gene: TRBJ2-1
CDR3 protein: CASSAAGTGYNEQFF
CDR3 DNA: TGTGCCAGCAGCGCCGCCGGGACAGGGTACAATGAGCAGTTCTTC

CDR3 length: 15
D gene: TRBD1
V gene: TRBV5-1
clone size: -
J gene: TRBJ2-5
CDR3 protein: CASSSSTGQEETQYF
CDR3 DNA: TGCGCCAGCAGCTCGTCGACAGGGCAGGAAGAGACCCAGTACTTC

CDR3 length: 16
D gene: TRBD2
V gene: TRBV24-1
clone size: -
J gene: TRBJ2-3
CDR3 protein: CATSDFGAGVRDTQYF
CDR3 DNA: TGTGCCACCAGTGATTTCGGGGCGGGAGTAAGAGATACGCAGTATTTT

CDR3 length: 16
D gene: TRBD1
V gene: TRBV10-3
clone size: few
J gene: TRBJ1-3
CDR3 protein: CAISEQGAESGNTIYF
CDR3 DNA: TGTGCCATCAGTGAGCAGGGGGCAGAGTCTGGAAACACCATATATTTT

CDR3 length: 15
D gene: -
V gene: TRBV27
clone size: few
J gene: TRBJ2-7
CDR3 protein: CASSLIRQLSYEQYF
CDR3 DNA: TGTGCCAGCAGTTTAATCCGGCAACTCTCCTACGAGCAGTACTTC

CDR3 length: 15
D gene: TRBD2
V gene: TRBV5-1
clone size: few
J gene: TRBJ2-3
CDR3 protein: CASSSGGPSGGTQYF
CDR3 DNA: TGCGCCAGCAGCTCGGGCGGTCCTAGCGGGGGTACGCAGTATTTT

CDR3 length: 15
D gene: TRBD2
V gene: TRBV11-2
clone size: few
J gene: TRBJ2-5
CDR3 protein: CASSPWTSDQETQYF
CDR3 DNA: TGTGCCAGCAGCCCGTGGACTAGCGACCAAGAGACCCAGTACTTC

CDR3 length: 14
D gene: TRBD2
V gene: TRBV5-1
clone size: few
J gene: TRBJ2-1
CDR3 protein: CASSLELADNEQFF
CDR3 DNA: TGCGCCAGCAGCTTGGAACTAGCGGACAATGAGCAGTTCTTC

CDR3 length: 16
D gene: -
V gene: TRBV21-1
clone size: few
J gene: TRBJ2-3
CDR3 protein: CASSKDGGRATDTQYF
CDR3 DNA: TGTGCCAGCAGCAAAGATGGAGGACGAGCCACAGATACGCAGTATTTT